Listed below are T cell receptor beta chains from one sample, sequenced in a study of blood T cell repertoires in COVID-19. Assay used: immunoSEQ multiplex PCR; TCRdb lists only in-frame clones, some missing. The repertoire holds approximately 80,000 clones, with around 87% as singletons. Sequences were obtained from peripheral blood. The receptor source for this set is a man aged 35 to 55 with acute or convalescent COVID-19. Each CDR3 is given with its conserved first and last residue. The D gene is left open where the match is weak. Only some rows state a clone size, as once, few, many or a class for expanded clones.

d_call	v_call	j_call	clone_size	cdr3_nt	cdr3_aa
TRBD1	TRBV29-1	TRBJ1-2	.	TGCAGCGTTGAAGATCTAGGGGGCACCTCCGATGGCTACACCTTC	CSVEDLGGTSDGYTF
.	TRBV3-1/TRBV3-2	TRBJ1-3	.	TGTGCCAGCAGCCAACCACAAAACTCTGGAAACACCATATATTTT	CASSQPQNSGNTIYF
TRBD1	TRBV4-1	TRBJ2-7	.	TGCGCCAGCAGCCAAGGCGGATCGGGACAGTTATACTACGAGCAGTACTTC	CASSQGGSGQLYYEQYF
.	TRBV20-1	TRBJ2-5	.	TGCAGTGCTAGTAGACATACACAAGAGACCCAGTACTTC	CSASRHTQETQYF
.	TRBV7-2	TRBJ1-3	.	TGTGCCAGCAGCTTTGGCATGCACTCTGGAAACACCATATATTTT	CASSFGMHSGNTIYF
TRBD1	TRBV6-6	TRBJ2-7	.	TGTGCCAGCAGCCCCGGGACAGTCTCCTACGAGCAGTACTTC	CASSPGTVSYEQYF
.	TRBV6-5	TRBJ1-2	few	TGTGCCAGCGGTTGGCAGGGAAGCGGCTACACCTTC	CASGWQGSGYTF
.	TRBV7-9	TRBJ2-1	.	TGTGCCAGCAGCTTAGGGCAGGGGGGCCACTACAATGAGCAGTTCTTC	CASSLGQGGHYNEQFF
.	TRBV30	TRBJ2-5	.	TGTGCCTGGAGAGGGGCCAAAGGGGAAGAGACCCAGTACTTC	CAWRGAKGEETQYF
TRBD1	TRBV23-1	TRBJ2-7	.	TGCGCCAGCAGTCAATCGCGGGACAGGGCCTACTACGAGCAGTACTTC	CASSQSRDRAYYEQYF
.	TRBV30	TRBJ1-1	.	TGTGCCTGGAGTTGGGTCGGGGACATAAGGGCTGAAGCTTTCTTT	CAWSWVGDIRAEAFF
TRBD2	TRBV19	TRBJ2-5	few	TGTGCCAGTAGTATATACCCTAGCGGGCGCCAAGAGACCCAGTACTTC	CASSIYPSGRQETQYF
.	TRBV25-1	TRBJ1-2	once	TGTGCCAGCAGTGACGAAGCGAACTATGGCTACACCTTC	CASSDEANYGYTF
.	TRBV6-5	TRBJ2-1	.	TGTGCCAGCAAAGGGACAGCGGGGCAGTTCTTC	CASKGTAGQFF
TRBD2	TRBV7-2	TRBJ2-3	.	TGTGCCAGCAGCTTAGCCATAGCCGGGGGGTTAGATACGCAGTATTTT	CASSLAIAGGLDTQYF
.	TRBV6-5	TRBJ2-1	.	TGTGCCAGCAGTAACAGGGTTTTCTTTAATGAGCAGTTCTTC	CASSNRVFFNEQFF
TRBD1	TRBV7-9	TRBJ1-2	.	TGTGCCAGCAGCCGAGACAGGGACTATGGCTACACCTTC	CASSRDRDYGYTF
.	TRBV27	TRBJ1-2	.	TGTGCCAGCAGTTTAGATCCAGGGGTCTATGGCTACACCTTC	CASSLDPGVYGYTF
.	TRBV27	TRBJ1-2	.	TGTGCCAGCAGTTTTCAGGGAGGAAACTATGGCTACACCTTC	CASSFQGGNYGYTF
TRBD1	TRBV5-1	TRBJ2-1	.	TGCGCCAGCAGCTTGGTAGGGACAGGGCAGAACAATGAGCAGTTCTTC	CASSLVGTGQNNEQFF
.	TRBV9	TRBJ2-7	.	TGTGCCAGCAGCGTAGGAGCCCAGGGCACTTACGAGCAGTACTTC	CASSVGAQGTYEQYF
TRBD1	TRBV6-5	TRBJ1-5	.	TGTGCCAGCAGGCGACAGGGGGCGAATCAGCCCCAGCATTTT	CASRRQGANQPQHF
.	TRBV6-2/TRBV6-3	TRBJ1-2	.	TGTGCCAGCAGCCTAACTACAGGGAATGGCTACACCTTC	CASSLTTGNGYTF
TRBD2	TRBV9	TRBJ2-1	.	TGTGCCAGCAGCGCCCAAGGGACTAGCCCTTCCAATGAGCAGTTCTTC	CASSAQGTSPSNEQFF
TRBD1	TRBV19	TRBJ1-3	.	TGTGCCAGTAGTACCCGGGACAGGGGAATCAAAGGAAACACCATATATTTT	CASSTRDRGIKGNTIYF
.	TRBV5-1	TRBJ1-2	few	TGCGCCAGCAGCCGTCAGGATAACTATGGCTACACCTTC	CASSRQDNYGYTF
TRBD2	TRBV10-2	TRBJ2-1	.	TGCGCCAGCAGTGAGAGCCCCTCGGGACTATACAATGAGCAGTTCTTC	CASSESPSGLYNEQFF
TRBD1	TRBV5-1	TRBJ2-5	.	TGCGCCAGCAGCTCGTGGACAGGCCAAGAGACCCAGTACTTC	CASSSWTGQETQYF
TRBD2	TRBV19	TRBJ2-1	.	TGTGCCAGTAGTATCGGGACTAGCCGAGGTGAGCAGTTCTTC	CASSIGTSRGEQFF
TRBD1	TRBV5-1	TRBJ1-2	.	TGCGCCAGCAGCTTAGTGGGGACAGGGAATGGCTACACCTTC	CASSLVGTGNGYTF
.	TRBV5-5	TRBJ2-2	.	TGTGCCAGCAGCTTACGGGGACAGAAAGACTCCCGGGGGTTCACCGGGGAGCTGTTTTTT	CASSLRGQKDSRGFTGELFF
TRBD1	TRBV6-5	TRBJ2-5	.	TGTGCCAGCAGTATGGGACAGGGCATCTGGACCCAGTACTTC	CASSMGQGIWTQYF
TRBD2	TRBV10-2	TRBJ2-5	few	TGCGCCAGCAGCGGGGGGGCTCAAGAGACCCAGTACTTC	CASSGGAQETQYF
TRBD1	TRBV24-1	TRBJ1-2	.	TGTGCCCCCAGCTTTAGGGACAGGAAAAGTTATGGCTACACCTTC	CAPSFRDRKSYGYTF
TRBD1	TRBV6-6	TRBJ2-1	.	TGTGCCAGCAGTCGGAGGCTGGGACAGGGCCTTAACAATGAGCAGTTCTTC	CASSRRLGQGLNNEQFF
TRBD1	TRBV10-3	TRBJ1-3	.	TGTGCCATCAGTGATTTTGTCGGGACAGCCTCTGGAAACACCATATATTTT	CAISDFVGTASGNTIYF
TRBD2	TRBV5-1	TRBJ2-1	once	TGCGCCAGCAGCTTGACGGCGGGAGGGCCGGGTGAGCAGTTCTTC	CASSLTAGGPGEQFF
.	TRBV30	TRBJ1-2	.	TGTGCAAACGAGAACCCTAAATTTAACTATGGCTACACCTTC	CANENPKFNYGYTF
.	TRBV3-1/TRBV3-2	TRBJ2-3	.	TGTGCCAGCAGCCAAGATCTCGATCAGGATACGCAGTATTTT	CASSQDLDQDTQYF
TRBD1	TRBV5-1	TRBJ1-5	.	TGCGCCAGCAGCTTGGGGACAGGGATGAGCAATCAGCCCCAGCATTTT	CASSLGTGMSNQPQHF
.	TRBV19	TRBJ2-4	.	TGTGCCAGTAGTCCCGAGACAGGTAGCCTAGCCAAAAACATTCAGTACTTC	CASSPETGSLAKNIQYF
TRBD1	TRBV5-4	TRBJ2-7	few	TGTGCCAGCAGCTTGGAGACAGGGGCTTCCTACGAGCAGTACTTC	CASSLETGASYEQYF
TRBD2	TRBV30	TRBJ2-1	.	TGTGCCTGGAGTGTACAGTATGGGGGACTAGCGGACCAAAATGAGCAGTTCTTC	CAWSVQYGGLADQNEQFF
.	TRBV5-4	TRBJ1-1	.	TGTGCCAGCAGCTTGGGGGCTTTTGAAGCTTTCTTT	CASSLGAFEAFF
TRBD1	TRBV18	TRBJ1-5	.	TGTGCCAGCTCACCCACGGACAGGTTGGGACAGCCCCAGCATTTT	CASSPTDRLGQPQHF
.	TRBV6-1	TRBJ2-7	many	TGTGCCAGCAGTGAACAGGGTGTCTCCTACGAGCAGTACTTC	CASSEQGVSYEQYF
.	TRBV18	TRBJ1-1	.	TGTGCCAGCTCACCCGGACGGGGCACTGAAGCTTTCTTT	CASSPGRGTEAFF
.	TRBV5-1	TRBJ1-1	.	TGCGCCAGCACTCGGGAGGGCACTGAAGCTTTCTTT	CASTREGTEAFF
.	TRBV4-3	TRBJ2-2	.	TGCGCCAGCAGCCAAGGAAACTACAGGGAGATAGCCGGGGAGCTGTTTTTT	CASSQGNYREIAGELFF
TRBD1	TRBV11-2	TRBJ2-3	.	TGTGCCAGCAGCTTCCGAAGCCCCGGGACAGGACCAGATACGCAGTATTTT	CASSFRSPGTGPDTQYF
TRBD2	TRBV4-2	TRBJ2-2	.	TGTGCCAGCAGCCCGACTAGCGGGAGGGCCGGGGAGCTGTTTTTT	CASSPTSGRAGELFF
TRBD1	TRBV6-5	TRBJ2-5	.	TGTGCCAGCAGTTTCACCACAGGGGCCGAAGGGGGGACCCAGTACTTC	CASSFTTGAEGGTQYF